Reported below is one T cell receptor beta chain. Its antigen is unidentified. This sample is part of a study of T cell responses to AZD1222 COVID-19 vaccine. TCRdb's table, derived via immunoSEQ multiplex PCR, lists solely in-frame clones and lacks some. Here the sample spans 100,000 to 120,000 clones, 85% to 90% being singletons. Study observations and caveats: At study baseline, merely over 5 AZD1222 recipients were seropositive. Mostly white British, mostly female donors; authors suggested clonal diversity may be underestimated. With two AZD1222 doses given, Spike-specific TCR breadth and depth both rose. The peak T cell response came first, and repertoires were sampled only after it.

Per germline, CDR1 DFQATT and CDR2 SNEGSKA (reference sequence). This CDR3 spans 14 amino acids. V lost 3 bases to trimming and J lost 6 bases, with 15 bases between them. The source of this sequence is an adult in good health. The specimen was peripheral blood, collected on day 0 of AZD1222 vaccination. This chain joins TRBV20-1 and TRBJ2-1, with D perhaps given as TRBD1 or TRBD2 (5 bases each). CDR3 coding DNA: TGCAGTGCTAGTACCGGGGCGGGTGTCAATGAGCAGTTCTTC. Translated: CSASTGAGVNEQFF.